This T cell receptor (beta chain) stems from a study of blood T cell repertoires in COVID-19. The wider study: Sample material is recorded as cDNA or gDNA derived from T cells, B-cell-depleted T cells, or PBMCs.

Trimming took off 3 bases at V and 0 bases at J, with 18 bases between the two ends. This CDR3 spans 18 amino acids. Germline V gene lookup returns CDR1 SNHLY and CDR2 FYNNEI. Per the original data handling: The assay estimated nucleated cells by amplifying reference gene primers. The assay was immunoSEQ multiplex PCR, and TCRdb's table has in-frame clones only and misses some. The V and J calls and clone size were taken over from that table, and D and trimming were inferred from the DNA. Here the sample spans 380,000 or so clones, 70% to 90% being singletons. The origin of this receptor is a woman aged 25 to 39 with acute COVID-19. The genes are TRBV2 and TRBJ1-3, with D uncertain. The specimen was PBMCs or T cells enriched from blood (not recorded which). This CDR3 reads CASSERLNYPSSGNTIYF. DNA for the CDR3: TGTGCCAGCAGTGAGCGACTTAATTATCCCTCCTCTGGAAACACCATATATTTT.